This TCR beta chain was identified during a study of cytomegalovirus exposure and HLA in healthy donors. Study context: Ancestry clustering placed 81% of about 400 genotyped donors in the Caucasian-associated cluster.

Study conclusions and caveats: A later analysis revealed that TCR association rates differed between HLA loci, peaking at DRB1 and bottoming out at HLA-C.

Note on this clone: Its cognate antigen is unknown.

60 Vbeta and 13 Jbeta primers were used in PCR. The table came from immunoSEQ multiplex PCR; TCRdb's copy has only in-frame clones and leaves some out. There are roughly 110,000 clones in the sample; less than 85% occur only once, and approximately 3.7% lies in the top ten. The specimen was PBMCs. This clonotype was sampled from a man between 60 and 70 years old in good health and CMV-seronegative.

CDR3 sequence: CASSLTNPGRRGYGYTF. CDR3 DNA sequence: TGTGCCAGCAGCCTTACCAATCCAGGGAGGAGAGGCTATGGCTACACCTTC. The gene calls are TRBV7-3 and TRBJ1-2, with D maybe TRBD1 (5 bases). Trimming removed 5 bases from V and 4 bases from J, with 23 bases in between. Germline values: CDR1 SGHTA, CDR2 FQGTGA. CDR3 size: 17 residues.